One and the same sample provided the 19 T cell receptor beta chains below, sequenced in a study of blood T cell repertoires in COVID-19. The method was immunoSEQ multiplex PCR; TCRdb's version includes in-frame clones alone and lacks a portion of them. Seen here are some 96,000 clones, approximately 80% observed once, and the top ten hold around 15%. Sequencing used peripheral blood. These receptors all come from a man in his forties or fifties with active or convalescent COVID-19.

This clone turned up a few times. The V and J genes are TRBV10-1 and TRBJ2-7, with TRBD1 matching over 7 bases. Looked up from germline, CDR1 is WNHNN and CDR2 is SYGVQD (reference sequence). CDR3 length: 14 residues. The trim removed 2 bases at V and 2 bases at J, leaving 3 bases unmatched. The CDR3 DNA sequence: TGCGCCAGCAGTGAGCCGGGACAGACCTACGAGCAGTACTTC. It specifies CASSEPGQTYEQYF.

The chain uses TRBV3-1 (or the pseudogene TRBV3-2) and TRBJ2-1; 11 bases align to TRBD2. This CDR3 is built from 14 residues. Germline CDR1 LGHDT, CDR2 YNNKEL (reference sequence). V shed 8 bases and J 7 bases; nucleotides not matched to a gene: 7. The CDR3 reads CASSTSGSWNEQFF. CDR3 coding DNA: TGTGCCAGCTCAACTAGCGGGAGTTGGAATGAGCAGTTCTTC.

The table lists this clone with a count of one. This chain connects TRBV7-9 to TRBJ1-1, with TRBD1 matching 7 bases. The CDR3 sequence is 13 residues long. With 8 bases clipped from V and 2 bases from J, the junction kept 5 bases outside the gene matches. The germline CDR1 and CDR2 sequences are SEHNR and FQNEAQ (reference sequence). The CDR3 sequence: CASSRQGNTEAFF. The CDR3 nucleotides are TGTGCCAGCTCCAGACAGGGAAACACTGAAGCTTTCTTT.

The J gene is TRBJ1-5, the V gene TRBV6-5; 7 positions match TRBD1. Germline lookup yields CDR1 MNHEY and CDR2 SVGAGI. This CDR3 has 14 residues. Unmatched junction bases numbered 7, after V lost 8 bases and J lost 3 bases. The CDR3 DNA follows: TGTGCCAGCGTTGGGACAGCCTTCAATCAGCCCCAGCATTTT. This translates into CASVGTAFNQPQHF.

V is TRBV30 and J is TRBJ1-1; D possibly corresponds to TRBD1 (6 bases). The ends were cut back, 4 bases at V and 10 bases at J, with 28 bases in the middle. This CDR3 contains 16 residues. In germline, CDR1 is GTSNPN, CDR2 SVGIG (reference sequence). The CDR3 sequence: CAWKSRVGVGDKGAFF. The CDR3 DNA reads as TGTGCCTGGAAGTCCAGGGTTGGAGTTGGGGACAAAGGAGCTTTCTTT.

V is TRBV5-1 and J is TRBJ2-1, with TRBD2 identical over 7 bases. The CDR3 covers 14 residues. Germline loops: CDR1 SGHRS, CDR2 YFSETQ. Unmatched junction bases numbered 7, after V lost 1 base and J lost 9 bases. CDR3 in DNA: TGCGCCAGCAGCTTGAACTCGCGGGAGTTTGAGCAGTTCTTC. Encoded protein: CASSLNSREFEQFF.

V and J are TRBV9 and TRBJ1-4; 8 bases agree with TRBD1. The CDR3 loop spans 14 amino acids. Trimming took 2 bases from V and 8 from J; bases not matched to a gene: 5. Germline V CDR1 and CDR2: SGDLS, YYNGEE. The CDR3 here is CASSVGQGREKLFF. CDR3 DNA: TGTGCCAGCAGCGTTGGACAGGGTAGGGAAAAACTGTTTTTT.

The genes are TRBV5-1 and TRBJ2-3; 9 bases map to TRBD2. The CDR3 extends over 17 amino acids. The germline gives CDR1 SGHRS, CDR2 YFSETQ. Trimming took 0 bases from V and 4 from J; bases not matched to a gene: 9. CDR3 sequence: CASSLALSSGVSDTQYF. The CDR3 DNA follows: TGCGCCAGCAGCTTGGCCTTGTCTAGCGGGGTGTCAGATACGCAGTATTTT.

The chain couples TRBV5-8 to TRBJ2-7; 10 nucleotides match TRBD1. The junction had 7 bases not matched to a gene; V was cut back by 3 bases and J by 4 bases. The V gene's germline CDR1 is SGHTS and CDR2 YDEGEE. The length of the CDR3 is 15 residues. The CDR3 DNA is TGTGCCAGCAGCTCTGACAGGGGGCGATTTTACGAGCAGTACTTC. Translating gives CASSSDRGRFYEQYF.

This clone was detected a few times. This rearrangement joins TRBV5-1 to TRBJ2-7; 12 nucleotides align to TRBD2. CDR3 length equals 17 residues. Germline CDR1 SGHRS, CDR2 YFSETQ. J was trimmed by 7 bases and V by 0 bases; bases with no gene match: 11. Here the CDR3 reads CASSLDLAGGPRWEQYF. CDR3 in DNA: TGCGCCAGCAGCTTGGATCTAGCGGGAGGGCCCCGCTGGGAGCAGTACTTC.

The CDR3, as DNA: TGTGCCACCAGTGATCGTCTCGACAGTGAAGCTTTCTTT. This encodes CATSDRLDSEAFF. V is TRBV24-1 and J is TRBJ1-1, with D perhaps TRBD1 (5 bases). Looked up from germline, CDR1 is KGHDR and CDR2 is SFDVKD. There are 13 residues in the CDR3. V lost 3 bases and J lost 7, with 11 bases in between.

V usage is TRBV5-1 and J usage is TRBJ1-1; 7 positions match TRBD1. V trimming: 3 bases; J trimming: 3 bases; junction bases outside the gene matches: 5. The CDR3 runs to 14 residues. The germline CDR1 and CDR2 sequences are SGHRS and YFSETQ. The CDR3 loop reads CASSSQGVDTEAFF. In DNA form, the CDR3 reads TGCGCCAGCAGCTCCCAGGGGGTTGACACTGAAGCTTTCTTT.

The V gene is TRBV12-2, the J gene TRBJ2-1; the table's D call of TRBD2 was not tested on the DNA. TRBV12-2 is noted as a pseudogene. The CDR3 is 14 residues long. CDR3 bases: TGTGCAAGTCGCTTAGCGGGGACTAGCGGGCTCCGGCTCTTC. As protein: CASRLAGTSGLRLF.

The chain has TRBV11-3 and TRBJ2-7; possible D gene TRBD2, 7 bases. CDR1 is SGHNT and CDR2 is YENEEA in the germline V gene. V dropped 2 bases and J dropped 3 bases, with 20 bases sitting between them. This CDR3 spans 17 amino acids. CDR3 in DNA: TGTGCCAGCAGCTTATGGGCCGGGGGGCGCATTCTCTACGAGCAGTACTTC. The encoded protein is CASSLWAGGRILYEQYF.

The chain combines TRBV28 with TRBJ2-2; D call uncertain. V was trimmed by 7 bases and J by 0 bases, leaving 9 bases between them. There are 14 residues in the CDR3. Germline lookup yields CDR1 MDHEN and CDR2 SYDVKM. DNA of the CDR3: TGTGCCAGCATCTGGGCTTCGAACACCGGGGAGCTGTTTTTT. Translation gives CASIWASNTGELFF.

J is TRBJ2-3 and V is TRBV5-1; D perhaps matches TRBD2 (6 bases). V lost 0 bases, J lost 0 bases, and 11 bases lay in between. The germline V gene has CDR1 SGHRS and CDR2 YFSETQ. CDR3 length equals 16 residues. The CDR3 DNA reads TGCGCCAGCAGCTTGGTACGCGGGACTAGCACAGATACGCAGTATTTT. As protein: CASSLVRGTSTDTQYF. The variable domain in full, with the rest retrieved from reference TRBV5-1 and TRBJ2-3, is KAGVTQTPRYLIKTRGQQVTLSCSPISGHRSVSWYQQTPGQGLQFLFEYFSETQRNKGNFPGRFSGRQFSNSRSEMNVSTLELGDSALYLCASSLVRGTSTDTQYFGPGTRLTVL.

This clone was seen a handful of times. The chain has TRBV7-9 and TRBJ1-2; no definite D call. V lost 5 bases to trimming and J lost 7 bases, with 17 bases between them. The CDR3 spans 14 residues. Germline CDR1 SEHNR, CDR2 FQNEAQ (reference sequence). CDR3 region: CASSRPGGSSGYTF. The CDR3, as DNA: TGTGCCAGCAGCCGCCCGGGAGGTAGCTCTGGCTACACCTTC.

This clone has only one observation. The chain combines TRBV7-2 with TRBJ2-3; weak D call: TRBD2 (6 bases). Trimming cost V 1 base and J 0 bases, with 11 bases left between them. CDR3 length: 16 residues. Germline V gene data show CDR1 as SGHTA and CDR2 as FQGNSA. CDR3 region: CASSLVAGISTDTQYF. The CDR3 DNA sequence: TGTGCCAGCAGCTTAGTGGCGGGAATTAGCACAGATACGCAGTATTTT.

The chain uses TRBV2 and TRBJ1-1; no clear D gene. In germline, CDR1 is SNHLY, CDR2 FYNNEI. Trimming took 3 bases from V and 7 from J, leaving 15 bases between them. This CDR3 region has 14 residues. CDR3 region: CASSDSRHANEAFF. Written as DNA, the CDR3 is TGTGCCAGCAGTGATTCTCGCCACGCGAATGAAGCTTTCTTT.